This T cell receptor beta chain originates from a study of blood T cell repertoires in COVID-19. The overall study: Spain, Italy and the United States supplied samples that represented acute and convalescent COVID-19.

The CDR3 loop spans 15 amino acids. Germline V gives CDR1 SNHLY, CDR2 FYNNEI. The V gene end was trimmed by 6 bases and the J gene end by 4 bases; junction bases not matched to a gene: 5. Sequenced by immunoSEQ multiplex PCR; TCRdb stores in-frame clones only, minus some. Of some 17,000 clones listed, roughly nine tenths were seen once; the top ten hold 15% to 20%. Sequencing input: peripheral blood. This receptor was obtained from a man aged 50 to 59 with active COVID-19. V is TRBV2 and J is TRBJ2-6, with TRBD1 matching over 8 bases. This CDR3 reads CASRDREFGANVLTF. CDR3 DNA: TGTGCCAGCAGGGACAGGGAATTCGGGGCCAACGTCCTGACTTTC.